The 29 T cell receptor beta chains reported below all come from one sample, sequenced in a study of blood T cell repertoires in COVID-19. Sequenced by immunoSEQ multiplex PCR; TCRdb stores in-frame clones only, minus some. The data show 100,000 to 120,000 clones, over 75% seen once. Material: peripheral blood. These receptors originate from a woman of 80 years or more with active or convalescent COVID-19.

The chain carries TRBV18 and TRBJ2-3; 12 bases line up with TRBD2. The CDR3 length is 16 residues. Germline CDR1 and CDR2: KGHSH and LQKENI. V shed 3 bases, J shed 3 bases, and the junction held 4 bases outside the gene matches. In nucleotides, the CDR3 is TGTGCCAGCTCACCCCTAGCGGGAGGGCCAACAGATACGCAGTATTTT. Translated, it gives CASSPLAGGPTDTQYF.

In this sample, this clone turned up a few times. The J gene is TRBJ2-1, the V gene TRBV18, with D tentatively TRBD2 (6 bases). Germline lookup yields CDR1 KGHSH and CDR2 LQKENI. CDR3 length: 15 residues. V dropped 2 bases and J dropped 7 bases, with 15 bases sitting between them. The CDR3 DNA follows: TGTGCCAGCTCACCAAACCCCCGCGGGGAAAATGAGCAGTTCTTC. It yields the protein CASSPNPRGENEQFF.

The V call is TRBV28, the J call TRBJ2-7, with 7 bases fitting TRBD2. Germline V gene lookup returns CDR1 MDHEN and CDR2 SYDVKM. The V gene end was trimmed by 7 bases and the J gene end by 3 bases; junction bases not matched to a gene: 9. The CDR3 is made up of 14 amino acids. The CDR3, as DNA: TGTGCCAGCACTGCCGGGACTAAATTCTACGAGCAGTACTTC. This sequence encodes CASTAGTKFYEQYF.

This clone was seen only a few times. The rearrangement joins TRBV6-2 or TRBV6-3 to TRBJ1-5; D might be TRBD1 (6 bases). V was pared by 0 bases and J by 1 base, with 13 bases between. The CDR3 is 17 amino acids. Germline V gives CDR1 MNHEY, CDR2 SVGEGT. The CDR3 sequence: CASSYSWGLQSNQPQHF. The CDR3 DNA reads TGTGCCAGCAGTTACTCGTGGGGGCTCCAGAGCAATCAGCCCCAGCATTTT.

The rearrangement uses TRBV20-1 and TRBJ1-2, with a possible D match to TRBD1 (5 bases). The V and J ends lost 3 bases and 8 bases respectively, with 13 bases between them. The germline gives CDR1 DFQATT, CDR2 SNEGSKA (reference sequence). The length of the CDR3 is 12 residues. CDR3 in amino acids: CSASYRNRGYTF. Written as DNA, the CDR3 is TGCAGTGCTAGTTACAGGAACCGGGGCTACACCTTC.

V is TRBV5-1 and J is TRBJ1-1; D remains unclear. Trimming pared 1 base from V and 2 bases from J, leaving 12 bases between. This CDR3 is 15 amino acids long. Germline-derived CDR1 and CDR2 are SGHRS and YFSETQ. The CDR3 spells CASSLNQGRNTEAFF. The CDR3, as DNA: TGCGCCAGCAGCTTGAATCAAGGGAGAAACACTGAAGCTTTCTTT.

V and J are TRBV5-4 and TRBJ1-1; D not certain. This CDR3 has 13 amino acids. Germline loops: CDR1 SGHNT, CDR2 YYREEE (reference sequence). Trimming stripped 4 bases from V and 8 bases from J, with 15 bases between. The CDR3, as DNA: TGTGCCAGCAGCCCAAGCGGCGGGTTCGAAGCTTTCTTT. This codes for CASSPSGGFEAFF. Variable domain in full (rest from reference TRBV5-4 and TRBJ1-1): ETGVTQSPTHLIKTRGQQVTLRCSSQSGHNTVSWYQQALGQGPQFIFQYYREEENGRGNFPPRFSGLQFPNYSSELNVNALELDDSALYLCASSPSGGFEAFFGQGTRLTVV.

The chain is built from TRBV4-3 and TRBJ2-3, with D possibly being TRBD2 (5 bases). The V and J ends lost 3 bases and 1 base respectively, with 11 bases between them. CDR1 is LGHNA and CDR2 is YSLEER in the germline V gene. The CDR3 sequence is 15 residues long. The DNA of the CDR3 is TGCGCCAGCAGCCACCGGACTTACGGCACAGATACGCAGTATTTT. Its translation is CASSHRTYGTDTQYF.

This clone was observed a few times. V usage is TRBV18 and J usage is TRBJ1-1; D uncertain. The CDR3 has 14 residues. V lost 7 bases and J lost 5, with 17 bases in between. The germline V gene has CDR1 KGHSH and CDR2 LQKENI. CDR3 residues: CASCAGGLRTEAFF. The CDR3 region has the DNA TGTGCCAGCTGTGCGGGAGGGTTGAGAACTGAAGCTTTCTTT.

V is TRBV4-1 and J is TRBJ1-6; 7 bases align to TRBD1. Germline values: CDR1 MGHRA, CDR2 YSYEKL. This CDR3 is 16 amino acids long. Trimming removed 2 bases from V and 7 bases from J; junction bases left unmatched: 8. The CDR3 here is CASSQILDRFNSPLHF. The CDR3, as DNA: TGCGCCAGCAGCCAAATATTGGACAGGTTCAATTCACCCCTCCACTTT.

The rearrangement links TRBV18 to TRBJ1-2; D is perhaps TRBD1 (5 bases). CDR3 length: 16 residues. CDR1 and CDR2 from the germline V gene are KGHSH and LQKENI. V gave up 2 bases and J gave up 7 bases, with 20 bases separating them. Here the CDR3 reads CASSPSPTASGSGYTF. CDR3 coding DNA: TGTGCCAGCTCACCATCCCCGACAGCCTCAGGAAGTGGCTACACCTTC.

The chain carries TRBV5-1 and TRBJ2-1; TRBD1 matches 7 bases. This CDR3 is 17 amino acids long. From germline, CDR1 is SGHRS and CDR2 YFSETQ. Losses at the gene ends were 0 bases for V and 7 bases for J; bases not matched to a gene: 13. For the CDR3, the DNA is TGCGCCAGCAGCTTGGCCGTTTTAGGGGGCATTAGGAATGAGCAGTTCTTC. As protein: CASSLAVLGGIRNEQFF.

In this sample, this clone turned up a few times. The same CDR3 can be traced to other DNA sequences in this sample. V and J are TRBV7-8 and TRBJ2-6, with a possible D match to TRBD1 (6 bases). V was trimmed by 1 base and J by 1 base, leaving 8 bases between them. Germline CDR1 reads SGHVS; CDR2 reads FQNEAQ. There are 16 residues in the CDR3. The CDR3 nucleotides read TGTGCCAGCAGCTTAGGGCAGGGGTCTGGGGCCAACGTCCTGACTTTC. Translating it yields CASSLGQGSGANVLTF.

The rearrangement uses TRBV28 and TRBJ2-2; weak D call: TRBD1 (6 bases). CDR1 is MDHEN and CDR2 is SYDVKM in the germline V gene. Trimming took off 6 bases at V and 1 base at J, with 9 bases between the two ends. This CDR3 is 14 amino acids long. The CDR3 DNA sequence: TGTGCCAGCAGACGGGGACAGAACACCGGGGAGCTGTTTTTT. It translates to CASRRGQNTGELFF. Drawing the rest from reference TRBV28 and TRBJ2-2, the complete variable domain is DVKVTQSSRYLVKRTGEKVFLECVQDMDHENMFWYRQDPGLGLRLIYFSYDVKMKEKGDIPEGYSVSREKKERFSLILESASTNQTSMYLCASRRGQNTGELFFGEGSRLTVL.

The V call is TRBV5-6, the J call TRBJ2-3, with D tentatively TRBD1 (6 bases). CDR1 is SGHDT and CDR2 is YYEEEE in the germline V gene. V was shortened by 2 bases and J by 7 bases, with 11 bases between the two germline ends. CDR3 size: 13 residues. The CDR3 loop is CASSFRGRNTQYF. The CDR3 region has the DNA TGTGCCAGCAGCTTCAGGGGACGGAATACGCAGTATTTT.

This chain uses TRBV5-4 with TRBJ2-7; TRBD2 aligns across 8 bases. V dropped 4 bases and J dropped 0; count of bases not matched to a gene: 3. This CDR3 spans 14 amino acids. In germline, CDR1 is SGHNT, CDR2 YYREEE (reference sequence). CDR3 in amino acids: CASSTGGHSYEQYF. The CDR3 DNA sequence: TGTGCCAGCAGCACGGGGGGGCACTCCTACGAGCAGTACTTC.

This rearrangement joins TRBV19 to TRBJ1-5, with a tentative D call TRBD1 (6 bases). The CDR3 extends over 16 amino acids. V dropped 2 bases and J dropped 7 bases, with 18 bases sitting between them. The germline gives CDR1 LNHDA, CDR2 SQIVND (reference sequence). The chain's CDR3 is CASSIRGGPQGQPQHF. Here the CDR3 DNA reads TGTGCCAGTAGTATAAGAGGGGGACCTCAGGGCCAGCCCCAGCATTTT.

This chain connects TRBV18 to TRBJ1-5; 7 bases fit TRBD1. The CDR3 has 13 residues. Germline loops: CDR1 KGHSH, CDR2 LQKENI. V lost 3 bases to trimming and J lost 7 bases; unmatched junction nucleotides: 3. As DNA, the CDR3 is TGTGCCAGCTCACCCGACAGGGACCAGCCCCAGCATTTT. This gives the protein CASSPDRDQPQHF.

J is TRBJ2-7 and V is TRBV7-9; 9 positions agree with TRBD1. This CDR3 has 16 residues. Germline trimming cut 2 bases from V and 5 bases from J; bases unmatched to any gene: 10. Germline V gives CDR1 SEHNR, CDR2 FQNEAQ (reference sequence). CDR3 amino acids: CASSLSLGQGKNEQYF. In DNA, the CDR3 is TGTGCCAGCAGCTTATCTCTCGGACAGGGGAAGAACGAGCAGTACTTC.

This clone turned up a few times. The chain couples TRBV27 to TRBJ2-3; D is unclear. The V end lost 2 bases, the J end lost 2 bases, and 11 bases lay between the germline ends. Germline V lookup: CDR1 MNHEY, CDR2 SMNVEV (reference sequence). This CDR3 region has 15 residues. CDR3 loop: CASSLDFLFTDTQYF. In DNA, the CDR3 is TGTGCCAGCAGTTTAGACTTCTTATTCACAGATACGCAGTATTTT.

The genes are TRBV20-1 and TRBJ1-4; D ambiguous. Between the trimmed V and J ends, which lost 5 bases and 5 bases, there was a span of 6 bases. This CDR3 is built from 11 residues. The germline gives CDR1 DFQATT, CDR2 SNEGSKA (reference sequence). The CDR3 reads CSAGRNEKLFF. The CDR3 region has the DNA TGCAGTGCTGGCCGAAATGAAAAACTGTTTTTT.

The rearrangement uses TRBV7-2 and TRBJ1-2; 9 bases map to TRBD1. V dropped 6 bases and J dropped 1; count of bases not matched to a gene: 6. The CDR3 runs 15 residues. Germline values: CDR1 SGHTA, CDR2 FQGNSA. CDR3 nucleotides: TGTGCCAGCAGTCCCGGGGACAGGGTTAACTATGGCTACACCTTC. Residues: CASSPGDRVNYGYTF.

This clone rates as medium-sized (0.01 to 0.1%). The chain couples TRBV5-1 to TRBJ1-2; 9 bases fit TRBD1. J gave up 4 bases and V 3 bases, and 7 bases lay outside the gene matches. CDR3 length: 15 residues. The germline V gene has CDR1 SGHRS and CDR2 YFSETQ. The CDR3 DNA follows: TGCGCCAGCAGCTGGGGGACAGGGCAGGGCTATGGCTACACCTTC. It encodes CASSWGTGQGYGYTF. Full variable domain (outside the CDR3, taken from reference TRBV5-1 and TRBJ1-2): KAGVTQTPRYLIKTRGQQVTLSCSPISGHRSVSWYQQTPGQGLQFLFEYFSETQRNKGNFPGRFSGRQFSNSRSEMNVSTLELGDSALYLCASSWGTGQGYGYTFGSGTRLTVV.

The chain has TRBV3-1 (or the pseudogene TRBV3-2) and TRBJ2-7, with 10 bases that match TRBD2. With 1 base clipped from V and 6 bases from J, the junction kept 6 bases outside the gene matches. This CDR3 comprises 15 residues. The germline gives CDR1 LGHDT, CDR2 YNNKEL (reference sequence). CDR3 residues: CASSQVIAGGTEQYF. As DNA, the CDR3 is TGTGCCAGCAGCCAAGTAATAGCGGGAGGCACCGAGCAGTACTTC.

The rearrangement joins TRBV5-4 to TRBJ2-3; 11 bases are a match to TRBD2. The J segment lost 8 bases and the V segment lost 4 bases, leaving 9 bases of the junction unmatched. In germline, CDR1 is SGHNT, CDR2 YYREEE (reference sequence). The CDR3 length is 15 residues. The CDR3 loop reads CASSTRLAGKVTQYF. CDR3 bases: TGTGCCAGCAGCACACGACTAGCGGGAAAGGTTACGCAGTATTTT. Full variable domain (outside the CDR3, taken from reference TRBV5-4 and TRBJ2-3): ETGVTQSPTHLIKTRGQQVTLRCSSQSGHNTVSWYQQALGQGPQFIFQYYREEENGRGNFPPRFSGLQFPNYSSELNVNALELDDSALYLCASSTRLAGKVTQYFGPGTRLTVL.

The rearrangement joins TRBV15 to TRBJ1-5, with 9 bases fitting TRBD1. Germline CDR1 reads LNHNV; CDR2 reads YYDKDF (reference sequence). V lost 1 base, J lost 0 bases, and 10 bases stayed unmatched. The CDR3 totals 19 residues. CDR3 nucleotide sequence: TGTGCCACCAGCAGAGGGCGACAGGGGGGGATTTATAGCAATCAGCCCCAGCATTTT. Protein sequence: CATSRGRQGGIYSNQPQHF.

The rearrangement links TRBV7-9 to TRBJ1-4; 7 nucleotides agree with TRBD1. With V trimmed by 5 bases and J by 7 bases, 7 bases remained unmatched. CDR1 is SEHNR, CDR2 FQNEAQ, per germline (reference sequence). The CDR3 sequence is 14 residues long. The CDR3 bases are TGTGCCAGCAGCATCCGACAGGGCAGTGAAAAACTGTTTTTT. Amino acids: CASSIRQGSEKLFF.

This clone has only a few counts. The chain is built from TRBV27 and TRBJ2-7; maybe TRBD2 (6 bases). With 5 bases removed from V and 0 bases from J, the gap between germline ends came to 8 bases. Germline V CDR1 and CDR2: MNHEY, SMNVEV (reference sequence). There are 13 residues in the CDR3. The CDR3 loop reads CASSPSVSYEQYF. The CDR3 bases are TGTGCCAGCAGTCCTAGCGTCTCCTACGAGCAGTACTTC.

This clone was observed a few times. This chain links TRBV2 with TRBJ1-3, with D possibly TRBD1 on 6 matching bases. The germline V gene has CDR1 SNHLY and CDR2 FYNNEI. Trimming stripped 7 bases from V and 0 bases from J, with 16 bases between. The CDR3 runs 16 residues. The CDR3 nucleotides read TGTGCCAGCATCCCGGGACACGGAGGCTCTGGAAACACCATATATTTT. The encoded protein is CASIPGHGGSGNTIYF. The full variable domain, completed using reference TRBV2 and TRBJ1-3, is EPEVTQTPSHQVTQMGQEVILRCVPISNHLYFYWYRQILGQKVEFLVSFYNNEISEKSEIFDDQFSVERPDGSNFTLKIRSTKLEDSAMYFCASIPGHGGSGNTIYFGEGSWLTVV.